These 14 T cell receptor beta chains originate from one sample sequenced in a study of CXCR3-negative and CXCR3-positive naive CD8 T cells. General study findings and limits: Naive CXCR3-positive cells had TRB CDR3s more hydrophobic than those of CXCR3-negative naive cells.

UMI-labeled 5' RACE yielded the TRB cDNA libraries. TCRdb re-called the 5' RACE reads; one entry per CDR3 protein, DNA not given. Across roughly 110,000 distinct CDR3 sequences, the top ten clones capture around 0.36% of the sample. These receptors lack a known antigen. The sequenced sample consisted of naive CXCR3+ CD8+ T cells from blood. Sample subset: CD45RO-CCR7+CD27+CD95- naive CD8+ T cells expressing CXCR3 (TNR3+). Source of these receptors: a human donor in good health. Some clones in this sample may be carry-over from other donors' samples.

V and J are TRBV7-9 and TRBJ2-2; TCRdb returns TRBD1, unconfirmable since there is no DNA. This CDR3 contains 14 residues. Germline loops: CDR1 SEHNR, CDR2 FQNEAQ (reference sequence). CDR3: CASMGGANTGELFF.

This chain connects TRBV23-1 to TRBJ2-4; checking the TCRdb D call of TRBD1 is not possible without DNA. TRBV23-1 is recorded as an ORF, its role being uncertain. There are 18 residues in the CDR3. The CDR3 here is CASSHPSDRTRAKNIQYF.

This chain's CDR3 is CASTVLAGGLDEQFF. The V and J genes are TRBV6-5 and TRBJ2-1; TCRdb's D call, TRBD2, is unchecked because there is no DNA. CDR1 and CDR2 from the germline V gene are MNHEY and SVGAGI. The CDR3 runs 15 residues.

This chain joins TRBV10-3 and TRBJ2-3; the D call from TCRdb, TRBD1, cannot be confirmed without DNA. Germline CDR1 ENHRY, CDR2 SYGVKD. CDR3 size: 16 residues. The CDR3: CAISGTGGAGTDTQYF.

V and J are TRBV4-1 and TRBJ2-7. Germline V CDR1 and CDR2: MGHRA, YSYEKL. The CDR3 covers 15 residues. The CDR3 region is CASSQDLAGYYEQYF.

This chain links TRBV28 with TRBJ2-7. Looked up from germline, CDR1 is MDHEN and CDR2 is SYDVKM. The CDR3 sequence is 11 residues long. The chain's CDR3 is CASPWADEQYF.

CDR3 residues: CASSQSGGSSYEQYF. This chain connects TRBV7-2 to TRBJ2-7; TCRdb designates TRBD2, a call that cannot be tested without DNA. This CDR3 has 15 residues. Germline V lookup: CDR1 SGHTA, CDR2 FQGNSA.

The genes are TRBV29-1 and TRBJ2-5; TCRdb's D call of TRBD1 is untestable without DNA. The CDR3 runs 15 residues. CDR1 is SQVTM and CDR2 is ANQGSEA in the germline V gene. Here the CDR3 reads CSVDPGTGLRETQYF.

J is TRBJ2-7 and V is TRBV7-9; absent DNA, TCRdb's TRBD1 call cannot be checked. Germline V gives CDR1 SEHNR, CDR2 FQNEAQ (reference sequence). CDR3 size: 12 residues. CDR3 region: CASSFSGAEQYF.

This chain joins TRBV7-8 and TRBJ2-2; TCRdb indicates TRBD1, and absent DNA this call remains unverified. Looked up from germline, CDR1 is SGHVS and CDR2 is FQNEAQ. This CDR3 spans 17 amino acids. The CDR3 here is CASSLVPGGAYTGELFF.

The chain couples TRBV19 to TRBJ2-1. The CDR3 totals 13 residues. The V gene's germline CDR1 is LNHDA and CDR2 SQIVND (reference sequence). CDR3 amino acids: CASSWMKYNEQFF.

V usage is TRBV12-3 or TRBV12-4 and J usage is TRBJ1-2; absent DNA, TCRdb's TRBD1 call cannot be checked. CDR3 size: 14 residues. CDR3 loop: CASSFGTENYGYTF.

V usage is TRBV5-1 and J usage is TRBJ2-5; there is no DNA to check the TCRdb D call of TRBD1. The CDR3 runs 17 residues. Germline lookup yields CDR1 SGHRS and CDR2 YFSETQ. Here the CDR3 reads CASSPLAGGALQETQYF.

The chain couples TRBV10-3 to TRBJ1-1; TCRdb outputs TRBD1, but without DNA this stays unchecked. This CDR3 has 14 amino acids. Germline-derived CDR1 and CDR2 are ENHRY and SYGVKD. CDR3 region: CAISESGGNTEAFF.